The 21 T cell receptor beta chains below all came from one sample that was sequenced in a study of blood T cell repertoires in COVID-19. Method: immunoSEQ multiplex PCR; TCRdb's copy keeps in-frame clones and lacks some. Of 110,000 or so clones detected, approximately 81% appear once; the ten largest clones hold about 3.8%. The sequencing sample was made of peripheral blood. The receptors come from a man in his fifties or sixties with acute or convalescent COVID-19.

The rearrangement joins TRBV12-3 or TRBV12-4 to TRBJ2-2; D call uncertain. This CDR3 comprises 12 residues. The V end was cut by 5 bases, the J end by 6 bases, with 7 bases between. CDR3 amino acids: CASSEFAGELFF. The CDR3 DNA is TGTGCCAGCAGTGAGTTCGCCGGGGAGCTGTTTTTT.

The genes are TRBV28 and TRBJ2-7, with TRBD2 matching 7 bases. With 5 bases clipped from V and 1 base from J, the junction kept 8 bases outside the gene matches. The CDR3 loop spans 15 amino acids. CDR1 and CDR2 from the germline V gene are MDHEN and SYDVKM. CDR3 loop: CASSAPRGGSYEQYF. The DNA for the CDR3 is TGTGCCAGCAGTGCCCCCCGGGGAGGGTCCTACGAGCAGTACTTC.

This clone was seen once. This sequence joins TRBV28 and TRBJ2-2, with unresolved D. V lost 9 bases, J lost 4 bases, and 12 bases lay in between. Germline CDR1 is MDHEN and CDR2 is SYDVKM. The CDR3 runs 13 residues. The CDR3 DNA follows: TGTGCCAGTAGAACAGCTTTCACCGGGGAGCTGTTTTTT. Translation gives CASRTAFTGELFF.

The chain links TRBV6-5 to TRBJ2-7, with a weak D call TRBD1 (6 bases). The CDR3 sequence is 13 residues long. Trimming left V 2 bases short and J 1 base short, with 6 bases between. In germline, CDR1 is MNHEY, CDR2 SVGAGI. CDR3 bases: TGTGCCAGCAGTTACGGGACATCCTACGAGCAGTACTTC. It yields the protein CASSYGTSYEQYF.

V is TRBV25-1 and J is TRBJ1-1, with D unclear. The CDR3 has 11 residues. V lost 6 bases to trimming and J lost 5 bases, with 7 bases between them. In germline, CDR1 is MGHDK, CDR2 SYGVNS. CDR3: CASRARTEAFF. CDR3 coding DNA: TGTGCCAGCAGAGCGCGTACTGAAGCTTTCTTT.

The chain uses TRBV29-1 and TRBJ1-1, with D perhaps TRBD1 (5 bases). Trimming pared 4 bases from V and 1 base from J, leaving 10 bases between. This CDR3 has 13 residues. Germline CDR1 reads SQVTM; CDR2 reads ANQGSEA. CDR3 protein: CSVGSGENTEAFF. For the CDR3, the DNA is TGCAGCGTTGGATCGGGGGAGAACACTGAAGCTTTCTTT.

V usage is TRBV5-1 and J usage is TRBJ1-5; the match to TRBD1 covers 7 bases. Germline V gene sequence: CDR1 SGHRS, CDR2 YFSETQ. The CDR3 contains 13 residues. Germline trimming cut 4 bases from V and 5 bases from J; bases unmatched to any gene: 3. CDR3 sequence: CASSLQGDQPQHF. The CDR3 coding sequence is TGCGCCAGCAGCCTTCAGGGGGATCAGCCCCAGCATTTT.

The CDR3 here is CASRGTAQPYEQYF. CDR3 in DNA: TGTGCCAGCAGGGGGACAGCTCAACCCTACGAGCAGTACTTC. The J gene is TRBJ2-7, the V gene TRBV13; 7 positions match TRBD1. The V gene's germline CDR1 is PRHDT and CDR2 FYEKMQ (reference sequence). The CDR3 is 14 amino acids. The J segment lost 2 bases and the V segment lost 6 bases, leaving 7 bases of the junction unmatched.

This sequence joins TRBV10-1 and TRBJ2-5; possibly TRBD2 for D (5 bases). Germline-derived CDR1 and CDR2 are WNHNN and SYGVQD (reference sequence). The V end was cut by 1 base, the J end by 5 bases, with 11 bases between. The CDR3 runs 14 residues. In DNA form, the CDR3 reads TGCGCCAGCAGTGAGTGGCATACTAGGGAGACCCAGTACTTC. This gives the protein CASSEWHTRETQYF.

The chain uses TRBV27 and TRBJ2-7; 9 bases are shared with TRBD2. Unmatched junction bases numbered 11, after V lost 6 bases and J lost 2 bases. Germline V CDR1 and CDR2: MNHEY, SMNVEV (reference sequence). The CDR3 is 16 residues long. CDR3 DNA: TGTGCCAGCAGAGAGAGGGGCTCTAGCGGGACCTACGAGCAGTACTTC. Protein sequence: CASRERGSSGTYEQYF.

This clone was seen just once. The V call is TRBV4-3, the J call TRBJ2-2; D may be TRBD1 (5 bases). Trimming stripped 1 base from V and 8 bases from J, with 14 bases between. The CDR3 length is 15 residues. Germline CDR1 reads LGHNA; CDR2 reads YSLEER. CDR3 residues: CASSQGAEGAGELFF. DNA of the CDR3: TGCGCCAGCAGCCAAGGCGCCGAAGGGGCGGGGGAGCTGTTTTTT.

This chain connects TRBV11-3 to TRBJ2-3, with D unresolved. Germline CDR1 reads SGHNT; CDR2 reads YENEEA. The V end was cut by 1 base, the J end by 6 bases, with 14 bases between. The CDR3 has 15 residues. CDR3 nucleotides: TGTGCCAGCAGCTTAGGAAACACTTCGAGGGATACGCAGTATTTT. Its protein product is CASSLGNTSRDTQYF.

CDR3 nucleotide sequence: TGTGCCAGCAGTTCCGGGACAGGGTTTTCTGGCTACACCTTC. It specifies CASSSGTGFSGYTF. The chain combines TRBV28 with TRBJ1-2; TRBD1 agrees at 9 bases. The junction had 7 bases not matched to a gene; V was cut back by 4 bases and J by 7 bases. In germline, CDR1 is MDHEN, CDR2 SYDVKM. This CDR3 has 14 residues.

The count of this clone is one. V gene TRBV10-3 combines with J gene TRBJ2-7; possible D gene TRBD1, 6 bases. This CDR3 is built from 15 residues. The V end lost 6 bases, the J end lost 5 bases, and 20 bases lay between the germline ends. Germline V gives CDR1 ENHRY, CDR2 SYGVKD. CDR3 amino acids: CAISYRAAGTDEQYF. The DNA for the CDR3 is TGTGCCATCAGCTACAGGGCCGCAGGAACCGACGAGCAGTACTTC.

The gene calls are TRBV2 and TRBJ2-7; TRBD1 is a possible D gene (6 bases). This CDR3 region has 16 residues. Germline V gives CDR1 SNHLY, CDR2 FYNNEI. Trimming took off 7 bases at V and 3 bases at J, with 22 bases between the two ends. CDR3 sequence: CASKGDRLGLNYEQYF. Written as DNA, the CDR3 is TGTGCCAGCAAGGGGGACCGCCTGGGGTTAAACTACGAGCAGTACTTC. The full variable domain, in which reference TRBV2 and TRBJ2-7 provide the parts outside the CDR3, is EPEVTQTPSHQVTQMGQEVILRCVPISNHLYFYWYRQILGQKVEFLVSFYNNEISEKSEIFDDQFSVERPDGSNFTLKIRSTKLEDSAMYFCASKGDRLGLNYEQYFGPGTRLTVT.

The DNA for the CDR3 is TGTGCCAGCAGCGTAGCTACGGCGCGGGAGAACTTCCAGTTCTTC. Its protein product is CASSVATARENFQFF. The genes are TRBV9 and TRBJ2-1; TRBD2 matches 7 bases. Germline V gene lookup returns CDR1 SGDLS and CDR2 YYNGEE. This CDR3 region has 15 residues. The trim removed 0 bases at V and 13 bases at J, leaving 13 bases unmatched.

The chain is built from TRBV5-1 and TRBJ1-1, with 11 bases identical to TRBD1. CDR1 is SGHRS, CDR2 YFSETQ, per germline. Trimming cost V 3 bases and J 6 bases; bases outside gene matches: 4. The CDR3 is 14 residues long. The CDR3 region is CASSYGQGAPEAFF. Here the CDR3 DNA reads TGCGCCAGCAGCTACGGACAGGGGGCTCCTGAAGCTTTCTTT.

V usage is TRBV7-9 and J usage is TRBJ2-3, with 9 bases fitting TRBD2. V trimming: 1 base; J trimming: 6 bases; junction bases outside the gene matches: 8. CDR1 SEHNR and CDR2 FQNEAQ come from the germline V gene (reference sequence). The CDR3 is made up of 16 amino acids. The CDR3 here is CASSLGGLAGSDTQYF. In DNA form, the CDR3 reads TGTGCCAGCAGCTTAGGGGGTCTAGCGGGATCGGATACGCAGTATTTT.

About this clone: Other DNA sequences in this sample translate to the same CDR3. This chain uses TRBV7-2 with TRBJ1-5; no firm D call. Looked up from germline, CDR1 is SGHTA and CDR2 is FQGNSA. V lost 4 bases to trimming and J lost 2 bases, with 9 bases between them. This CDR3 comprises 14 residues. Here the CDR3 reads CASSSLSGNQPQHF. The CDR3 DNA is TGTGCCAGCAGCTCCCTGAGCGGCAATCAGCCCCAGCATTTT.

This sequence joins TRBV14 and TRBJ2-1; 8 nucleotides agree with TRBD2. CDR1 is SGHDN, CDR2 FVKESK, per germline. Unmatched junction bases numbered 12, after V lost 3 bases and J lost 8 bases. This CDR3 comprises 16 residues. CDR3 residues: CASSHGLASGQDEQFF. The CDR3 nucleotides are TGTGCCAGCAGCCATGGACTAGCAAGCGGTCAGGATGAGCAGTTCTTC. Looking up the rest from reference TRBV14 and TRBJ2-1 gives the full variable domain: EAGVTQFPSHSVIEKGQTVTLRCDPISGHDNLYWYRRVMGKEIKFLLHFVKESKQDESGMPNNRFLAERTGGTYSTLKVQPAELEDSGVYFCASSHGLASGQDEQFFGPGTRLTVL.

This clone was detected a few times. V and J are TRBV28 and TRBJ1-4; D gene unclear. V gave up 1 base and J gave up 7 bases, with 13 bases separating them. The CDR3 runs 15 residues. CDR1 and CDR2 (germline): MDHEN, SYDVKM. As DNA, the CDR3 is TGTGCCAGCAGTTTATACGGCTCGGCGGCTGAAAAACTGTTTTTT. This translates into CASSLYGSAAEKLFF.